Described below is a single T cell receptor (beta chain) sequence and its context. Its target antigen remains unknown. Within one base of it there is no much larger clone, and no base qualities were kept. The sample comes from a study of vaccination effects on CD4 cells after COVID-19 (dated by TCRdb to about 2022). As for the study more broadly: In the ViraFEST assay, PBMC were stimulated with viral peptide pools, and TCR sequencing was then used to find antigen-specific CD4+ T cell clonotypes based on their expansion. Each well held more than 1.5 million PBMC cultured in IMDM containing roughly 4.9% human AB serum, around 9.3 IU/ml IL-2 and gentamicin, along with around 9.1 ug/ml peptides. In both COVID-19 convalescent patients and infection-naive vaccine recipients, the study compared SARS-CoV-2 spike-specific CD4+ TCR repertoires from before mRNA vaccination with those from after it. Participants received two doses of either the BNT162b2 or the mRNA-1273 mRNA SARS-CoV-2 vaccine. The full study included 10 COVID-19 convalescent patients and several SARS-CoV-2-naive healthy vaccine recipients. In the study, cultures from other donors were sequenced using the Oncomine TCR Beta short-read assay on an Illumina iSeq 100. General findings and caveats noted by the study authors: At late post-vaccination timepoints, both infection-induced and vaccine-induced clones showed marked clonal contraction, consistent with waning T cell responses. In healthy vaccine recipients, vaccine-induced clones were almost all SARS-CoV-2 mono-reactive, with only 1 of 255 being cross-reactive with common cold coronaviruses. Only a small number of convalescent patients were included, and no early post-infection timepoints were available, which limited the study.

The library relied on the immunoSEQ multiplex PCR assay. DNA from the cultured and isolated CD4+ T cells underwent TCR beta CDR3 sequencing. In the source study's methods: Non-productive TCR sequences were removed, reads were trimmed to the CDR3 region, and CDR3s of at least 7 amino acids were retained. The MANAFEST web app was used to identify antigen-specific clonotypes by comparing expansion in peptide wells with expansion in reference cultures. Positive clones required FDR<0.05 expansion versus reference and all other wells, odds ratio above 5, and frequency above 0.1% in two replicate wells. A clonotype was defined as cross-reactive if the clonotype was significantly expanded both in SARS-CoV-2 spike wells and in at least one common cold coronavirus spike condition. CDR3 similarity was assessed by Levenshtein distance with the stringdist R package, and unrooted trees were built with ape in R 3.6.1. The table was pulled from immuneACCESS by TCRdb, which kept in-frame rearrangements only. Such tables lose some clones; where checked, under half of the loss comes from unresolved V genes, and the rest has no known cause. V and J calls and clone size are those listed in that table; D and trimming were worked out from the DNA. This sample comprises fewer than 75,000 clones, more than 70% of them detected only once. The top ten clones comprise about 2% of the sample.

After roughly 11 days of culture, CD4+ T cells were isolated with the EasySep CD4+ T cell isolation kit. Healthy vaccine recipients had no prior SARS-CoV-2 infection, confirmed by negative nucleocapsid antibodies before and after vaccination. Half of the culture medium was replaced with fresh IL-2-containing medium on days 3 and 7. Each peptide stimulation condition was cultured in triplicate wells unless otherwise noted. Using Ficoll-Paque Plus gradient centrifugation, PBMC were separated from whole blood and then either used fresh or cryopreserved at -140C. Genomic DNA was extracted from cultured CD4+ T cells with the QIAamp micro DNA kit. In the germline V gene, CDR1 corresponds to MNHEY and CDR2 to SVGAGI. CDR3 length: 15 amino acids, cysteine to phenylalanine. Only the CDR3 DNA stays, 45 bases, in frame from base 1. Trimming accounts for 8 bases at V and 4 bases at J, while the number of junction bases matched to no gene is 9.

This TCR came from a human donor who received a COVID-19 vaccine. The input for sequencing was CD4+ T cells from PBMCs cultured without peptide, taken before COVID-19 vaccination. This receptor chain uses TRBV6-5 and TRBJ1-4; 8 central nucleotides agree with TRBD1. CDR3 protein: CASCEMTGDNEKLFF. The nucleotides are TGTGCCAGCTGCGAAATGACAGGGGATAATGAAAAACTGTTTTTT.